The 26 T cell receptor beta chains below were found in one sample sequenced in a study of shared clonotypes between healthy human individuals. Some clones are missing from TCRdb's copy, which holds only in-frame ones; the method was immunoSEQ multiplex PCR. The sample holds around 2.1 million clones, about 93% seen once. CD45RO-negative, CCR7-positively selected cells formed the naive CD8 fraction, excluding terminally differentiated effector memory CD45RA+ cells. The sequencing input was naive CD8+ T cells from PBMCs. These receptors originate from a man between 18 and 35 years old in good health. Some clones in this sample may be carry-over from other donors' samples.

As DNA, the CDR3 is TGTGCCAGCAGCGGCGGAGGGGCAGCGGAGACCCAGTACTTC. Protein: CASSGGGAAETQYF. The rearrangement joins TRBV9 to TRBJ2-5; D perhaps matches TRBD2 (6 bases). Germline V lookup: CDR1 SGDLS, CDR2 YYNGEE. V was pared by 3 bases and J by 5 bases, with 14 bases between. The CDR3 runs 14 residues.

This clone has just one count. The chain is built from TRBV30 and TRBJ2-7, with D unclear. The CDR3 has 14 amino acids. V was shortened by 0 bases and J by 7 bases, with 16 bases between the two germline ends. CDR1 GTSNPN and CDR2 SVGIG come from the germline V gene (reference sequence). The chain's CDR3 is CAWSVYMDTAEQYF. For the CDR3, the DNA is TGTGCCTGGAGTGTCTATATGGATACGGCGGAGCAGTACTTC. Full variable domain (missing parts from reference TRBV30 and TRBJ2-7): SQTIHQWPATLVQPVGSPLSLECTVEGTSNPNLYWYRQAAGRGLQLLFYSVGIGQISSEVPQNLSASRPQDRQFILSSKKLLLSDSGFYLCAWSVYMDTAEQYFGPGTRLTVT.

This clone was detected only once. The rearrangement links TRBV11-2 to TRBJ2-1; D unresolved. Deletions cut 5 bases from V and 2 bases from J, with 16 bases between. Germline assignment: CDR1 SGHAT and CDR2 FQNNGV. CDR3 length equals 16 residues. The CDR3 sequence: CASSPPRQYTYNEQFF. In nucleotides, the CDR3 is TGTGCCAGCAGCCCCCCCAGGCAATATACCTACAATGAGCAGTTCTTC.

Comment on this clone: Other DNA sequences in this specimen translate into the identical CDR3. This chain uses TRBV28 with TRBJ2-1, with a weak D call TRBD2 (6 bases). Trimming stripped 1 base from V and 5 bases from J, with 6 bases between. Germline CDR1 and CDR2: MDHEN and SYDVKM. The CDR3 contains 13 residues. The CDR3 protein is CASSLSGDNEQFF. Here the CDR3 DNA reads TGTGCCAGCAGTTTATCGGGAGACAATGAGCAGTTCTTC.

The chain joins TRBV19 to TRBJ1-1; D unresolved. There are 11 residues in the CDR3. Germline V lookup: CDR1 LNHDA, CDR2 SQIVND (reference sequence). V was trimmed by 1 base and J by 11 bases, leaving 8 bases between them. CDR3 in DNA: TGTGCCAGTAGTATAGGGTTAGGGGCTTTCTTT. Its protein is CASSIGLGAFF.

V gene TRBV21-1 combines with J gene TRBJ1-5; the D call in the table, TRBD1, was not verified against the DNA. TRBV21-1 is given as a pseudogene. The CDR3 consists of 13 residues. The CDR3 spells CASSVGQWGPEHF. The CDR3 bases are TGTGCCAGCAGCGTGGGACAGTGGGGGCCCGAACATTTT.

The V gene is TRBV4-3, the J gene TRBJ2-7, with 8 bases identical to TRBD2. V was clipped by 3 bases and J by 3 bases; unmatched bases: 7. In germline, CDR1 is LGHNA, CDR2 YSLEER. This CDR3 has 15 amino acids. The CDR3 DNA reads TGCGCCAGCAGCCAGGAGCGGGAGTTGGGCTACGAGCAGTACTTC. This sequence encodes CASSQERELGYEQYF.

The V call is TRBV5-1, the J call TRBJ2-3, with D possibly TRBD2 on 7 matching bases. This CDR3 comprises 19 residues. Trimming shortened V by 0 bases and J by 0 bases, and 20 bases separated the two germline ends. The germline CDR1 and CDR2 sequences are SGHRS and YFSETQ. This CDR3 is CASSLGRRGAQTSTDTQYF. The CDR3 DNA reads TGCGCCAGCAGCTTGGGGCGACGGGGGGCCCAAACTAGCACAGATACGCAGTATTTT.

The V and J genes are TRBV6-1 and TRBJ2-4; 7 nucleotides agree with TRBD1. The CDR3 totals 14 residues. Looked up from germline, CDR1 is MNHNS and CDR2 is SASEGT. Trimming took 1 base from V and 6 from J; bases not matched to a gene: 3. The CDR3 sequence is CASSEGAGGNIQYF. The CDR3 region has the DNA TGTGCCAGCAGTGAAGGGGCAGGGGGAAACATTCAGTACTTC.

This clone was counted once. This chain uses TRBV13 with TRBJ2-7; 9 bases map to TRBD1. This CDR3 is 14 amino acids long. Germline V gives CDR1 PRHDT, CDR2 FYEKMQ (reference sequence). With 7 bases clipped from V and 4 bases from J, the junction kept 8 bases outside the gene matches. The CDR3 protein is CASNPGDRVYEQYF. The CDR3 bases are TGTGCCAGCAACCCGGGGGACAGGGTTTACGAGCAGTACTTC.

The chain joins TRBV11-2 to TRBJ2-3; no clear D. The length of the CDR3 is 14 residues. Germline V gene data show CDR1 as SGHAT and CDR2 as FQNNGV. The ends were cut back, 8 bases at V and 0 bases at J, with 12 bases in the middle. The CDR3 nucleotides read TGTGCCAGCCAGACCGTTCCTAGCACAGATACGCAGTATTTT. Encoded protein: CASQTVPSTDTQYF.

Details on this clone: This sample also contains other DNA sequences that code for the same CDR3. The rearrangement links TRBV27 to TRBJ1-1, with D unresolved. Germline lookup yields CDR1 MNHEY and CDR2 SMNVEV (reference sequence). The CDR3 contains 14 residues. Trimming shortened V by 2 bases and J by 1 base, and 8 bases separated the two germline ends. The CDR3 DNA is TGTGCCAGCAGTTTACTTTCAACGAACACTGAAGCTTTCTTT. Amino acids: CASSLLSTNTEAFF.

The genes are TRBV15 and TRBJ2-1, with D perhaps TRBD1 (6 bases). The length of the CDR3 is 16 residues. Trimming stripped 3 bases from V and 3 bases from J, with 15 bases between. The germline V gene has CDR1 LNHNV and CDR2 YYDKDF (reference sequence). The CDR3: CATSRGDKVLYNEQFF. The CDR3 DNA sequence: TGTGCCACCAGCAGGGGGGACAAGGTCCTCTACAATGAGCAGTTCTTC.

The J gene is TRBJ2-3, the V gene TRBV9; TRBD2 agrees at 12 bases. The CDR3 contains 16 residues. V lost 2 bases, J lost 7 bases, and 8 bases stayed unmatched. Germline CDR1 reads SGDLS; CDR2 reads YYNGEE. CDR3 in DNA: TGTGCCAGCAGCGTCCCTAGCGGGAGGGCCGAATATACGCAGTATTTT. It yields the protein CASSVPSGRAEYTQYF.

This clone is a singleton in its sample. The rearrangement links TRBV10-3 to TRBJ2-1; 10 bases map to TRBD2. Losses at the gene ends were 0 bases for V and 9 bases for J; bases not matched to a gene: 8. The CDR3 totals 16 residues. Germline assignment: CDR1 ENHRY and CDR2 SYGVKD. The CDR3 DNA follows: TGTGCCATCAGTGAGTCAGCTAGCGGGAGCCTCGGTGAGCAGTTCTTC. This sequence encodes CAISESASGSLGEQFF.

The V gene is TRBV7-6, the J gene TRBJ1-2; D is unclear. Germline V gene sequence: CDR1 SGHVS, CDR2 FNYEAQ. This CDR3 spans 16 amino acids. V shed 1 base and J shed 2 bases, with 14 bases lying between them. The chain's CDR3 is CASSLEAGSKNYGYTF. The CDR3 nucleotides read TGTGCCAGCAGCTTAGAAGCGGGATCCAAGAACTATGGCTACACCTTC.

The V call is TRBV2, the J call TRBJ1-4, with no clear D. Germline V CDR1 and CDR2: SNHLY, FYNNEI. Trimming shortened V by 6 bases and J by 3 bases, and 14 bases separated the two germline ends. The length of the CDR3 is 15 residues. The CDR3 spells CASRSQSSANEKLFF. The CDR3 DNA reads TGTGCCAGCAGAAGTCAGTCGAGTGCTAATGAAAAACTGTTTTTT.

The chain recombines TRBV28 with TRBJ1-1; 9 positions match TRBD1. In germline, CDR1 is MDHEN, CDR2 SYDVKM. The V gene end was trimmed by 5 bases and the J gene end by 4 bases; junction bases not matched to a gene: 14. The CDR3 runs 17 residues. DNA of the CDR3: TGTGCCAGCAGTCAAACAGGGGGCGCGGTTCCTGGCACTGAAGCTTTCTTT. Its protein is CASSQTGGAVPGTEAFF.

The V call is TRBV9, the J call TRBJ2-7; 7 bases line up with TRBD2. CDR3 length equals 14 residues. Per germline, CDR1 SGDLS and CDR2 YYNGEE. V lost 5 bases and J lost 7; bases outside the gene matches: 12. CDR3 amino acids: CASSAGTNLREQYF. The CDR3 bases are TGTGCCAGCAGTGCCGGGACTAACCTACGAGAGCAGTACTTC. The variable domain in full, with the rest retrieved from reference TRBV9 and TRBJ2-7, is DSGVTQTPKHLITATGQRVTLRCSPRSGDLSVYWYQQSLDQGLQFLIQYYNGEERAKGNILERFSAQQFPDLHSELNLSSLELGDSALYFCASSAGTNLREQYFGPGTRLTVT.

The genes are TRBV28 and TRBJ2-7; 11 nucleotides match TRBD2. The junction had 6 bases not matched to a gene; V was cut back by 7 bases and J by 4 bases. Germline values: CDR1 MDHEN, CDR2 SYDVKM. The CDR3 runs to 14 residues. The CDR3 DNA is TGTGCCAGCACCTATTCTAGCGGGAGGTACGAGCAGTACTTC. Encoded protein: CASTYSSGRYEQYF.

The V gene is TRBV29-1, the J gene TRBJ1-3; D remains ambiguous. V lost 7 bases and J 3 bases, leaving 16 bases between the germline ends. CDR1 is SQVTM, CDR2 ANQGSEA, per germline. The CDR3 is made up of 14 amino acids. The CDR3 reads CSAIGGPFGNTIYF. The CDR3 DNA is TGCAGCGCCATAGGAGGGCCTTTTGGAAACACCATATATTTT.

The chain joins TRBV6-5 to TRBJ2-1; D gene ambiguous. The ends were cut back, 5 bases at V and 0 bases at J, with 11 bases in the middle. CDR3 size: 15 residues. In germline, CDR1 is MNHEY, CDR2 SVGAGI. The CDR3 sequence is CASSQRPSSYNEQFF. The CDR3 DNA is TGTGCCAGCAGTCAGCGACCGAGCTCCTACAATGAGCAGTTCTTC.

This chain links TRBV2 with TRBJ2-2; 10 positions agree with TRBD1. Trimming at V came to 0 bases and at J to 5 bases, leaving 3 bases not matched to a gene. Germline-derived CDR1 and CDR2 are SNHLY and FYNNEI. The CDR3 is made up of 16 amino acids. The CDR3 bases are TGTGCCAGCAGTGAAGCGACAGGGGGCAGGACCGGGGAGCTGTTTTTT. Its protein is CASSEATGGRTGELFF.

This sequence joins TRBV7-9 and TRBJ2-6; D remains unclear. The V gene lost 4 bases and the J gene lost 2 bases, with 15 bases spanning the gap. CDR3 length: 17 residues. Germline V gene lookup returns CDR1 SEHNR and CDR2 FQNEAQ (reference sequence). The CDR3 DNA reads TGTGCCAGCAGCTGGTCCCACCTCCCTCCTGGGGCCAACGTCCTGACTTTC. Its protein is CASSWSHLPPGANVLTF.

This clone appeared a single time. The chain has TRBV7-7 and TRBJ2-6; D is perhaps TRBD1 or TRBD2 (5 bases each). Germline CDR1 SSHAT, CDR2 FNYEAQ (reference sequence). This CDR3 is 15 amino acids long. Deletions cut 1 base from V and 2 bases from J, with 6 bases between. The DNA of the CDR3 is TGTGCCAGCAGCTTAGGAGGGGCTGGGGCCAACGTCCTGACTTTC. Translated, it gives CASSLGGAGANVLTF.

The CDR3 loop reads CASSVVGREGRDTQYF. In DNA form, the CDR3 reads TGTGCCAGCAGCGTAGTCGGGCGGGAGGGCCGAGATACGCAGTATTTT. The chain uses TRBV9 and TRBJ2-3; TRBD2 matches at 9 bases. The V and J ends lost 0 bases and 5 bases, in that order; junction bases with no gene match: 7. The CDR3 sequence is 16 residues long. The germline gives CDR1 SGDLS, CDR2 YYNGEE.